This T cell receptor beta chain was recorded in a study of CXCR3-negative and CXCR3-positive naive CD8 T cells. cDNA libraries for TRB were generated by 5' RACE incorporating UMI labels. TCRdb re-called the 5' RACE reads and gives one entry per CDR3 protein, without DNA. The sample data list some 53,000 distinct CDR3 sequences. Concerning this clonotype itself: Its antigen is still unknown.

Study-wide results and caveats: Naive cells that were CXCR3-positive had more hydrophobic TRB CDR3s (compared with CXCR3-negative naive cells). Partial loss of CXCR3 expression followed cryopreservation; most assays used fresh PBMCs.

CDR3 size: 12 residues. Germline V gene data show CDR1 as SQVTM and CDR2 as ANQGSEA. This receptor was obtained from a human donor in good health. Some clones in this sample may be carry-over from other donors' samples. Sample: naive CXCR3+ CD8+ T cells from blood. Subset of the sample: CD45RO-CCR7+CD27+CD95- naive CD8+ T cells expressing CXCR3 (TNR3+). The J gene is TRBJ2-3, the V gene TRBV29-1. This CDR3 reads CSGVPSTDTQYF.